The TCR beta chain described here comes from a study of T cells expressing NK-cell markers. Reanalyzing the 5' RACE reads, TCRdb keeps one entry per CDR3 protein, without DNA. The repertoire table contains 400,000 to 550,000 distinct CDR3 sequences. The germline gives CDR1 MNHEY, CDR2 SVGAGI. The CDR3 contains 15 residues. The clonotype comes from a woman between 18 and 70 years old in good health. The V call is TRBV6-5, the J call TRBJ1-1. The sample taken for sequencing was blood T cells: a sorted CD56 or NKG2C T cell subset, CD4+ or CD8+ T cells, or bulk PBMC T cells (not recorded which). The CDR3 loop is CASSYLSGRDTEAFF.